This TCR beta chain was documented in a study of cytomegalovirus exposure and HLA in healthy donors. Study-wide findings and caveats: The analysis excluded some indistinguishable V segments, including TRBV6-2 and TRBV6-3. Several of the most significant clusters appeared, in a later analysis, to be linked to common viral pathogens. The availability of immune exposure information extended only to CMV serostatus.

PCR involved 60 Vbeta and 13 Jbeta primers. Authors' analysis steps: As a later analysis found, there were roughly 80 million unique TCR beta chains, of which some 10 million were shared. This table comes from immunoSEQ multiplex PCR, and its TCRdb copy is limited to in-frame clones, with some not included. V and J calls and clone size are as listed in that table; D and trimming were resolved from the DNA. This table has about 180,000 clones, about 80% appearing once. Of note for this clone: Its cognate antigen is unknown.

V was trimmed by 6 bases and J by 5 bases, leaving 11 bases between them. Germline V gives CDR1 MDHEN, CDR2 SYDVKM. The CDR3 sequence is 13 residues long. The sample taken for sequencing was PBMCs. The V and J genes are TRBV28 and TRBJ1-5, with D unresolved. The clonotype originates from a woman aged 25 to 39 in good health and CMV-seronegative. The CDR3, as DNA: TGTGCCAGCAGCCCGGGTTGGGATCAGCCCCAGCATTTT. As protein: CASSPGWDQPQHF.